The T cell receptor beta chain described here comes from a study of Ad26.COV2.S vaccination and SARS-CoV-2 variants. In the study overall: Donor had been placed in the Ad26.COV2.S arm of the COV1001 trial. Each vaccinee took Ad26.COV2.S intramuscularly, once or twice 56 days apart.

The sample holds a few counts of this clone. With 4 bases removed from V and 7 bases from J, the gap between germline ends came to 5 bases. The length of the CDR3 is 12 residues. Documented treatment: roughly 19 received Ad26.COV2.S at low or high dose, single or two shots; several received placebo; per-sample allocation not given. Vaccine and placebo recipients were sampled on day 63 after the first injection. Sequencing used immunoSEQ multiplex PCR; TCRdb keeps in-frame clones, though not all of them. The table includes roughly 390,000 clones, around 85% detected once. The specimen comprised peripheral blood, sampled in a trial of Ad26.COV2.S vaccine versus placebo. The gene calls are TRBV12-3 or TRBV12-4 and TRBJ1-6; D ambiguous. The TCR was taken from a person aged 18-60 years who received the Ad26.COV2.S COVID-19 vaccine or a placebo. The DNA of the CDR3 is TGTGCCAGCAGTTCCCAAAATTCACCCCTCCACTTT. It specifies CASSSQNSPLHF.